The clone carrying this TCR beta chain has a handful of counts. Its antigen is unidentified. Each subset's genomic DNA was split evenly across several immunoSEQ plates. Produced via immunoSEQ multiplex PCR; TCRdb's table is partial and in-frame only. The table records about 1 million clones, 75% of them present only once. The sample comes from a study of shared clonotypes between healthy human individuals. Whole-study results and caveats: The low donor count limited represented genetic and exposure-history diversity. The expectation was that sequencing depth would affect clonotype sharing among donors.

V dropped 4 bases and J dropped 5; count of bases not matched to a gene: 8. The germline V gene encodes CDR1 SGDLS and CDR2 YYNGEE. This CDR3 comprises 15 residues. The study drew its donors from healthy HIV-negative adults without recent acute infections or vaccinations. Sequenced sample: memory CD4+ T cells sorted from blood. Documented subset: CD45RA-negative fraction. The receptor was derived from a man between 18 and 35 years old in good health. V and J are TRBV9 and TRBJ1-3, with 8 nucleotides matching TRBD1. CDR3 protein: CASSTGQGQRNTIYF. The CDR3 DNA sequence: TGTGCCAGCAGCACCGGACAGGGTCAGCGAAACACCATATATTTT.